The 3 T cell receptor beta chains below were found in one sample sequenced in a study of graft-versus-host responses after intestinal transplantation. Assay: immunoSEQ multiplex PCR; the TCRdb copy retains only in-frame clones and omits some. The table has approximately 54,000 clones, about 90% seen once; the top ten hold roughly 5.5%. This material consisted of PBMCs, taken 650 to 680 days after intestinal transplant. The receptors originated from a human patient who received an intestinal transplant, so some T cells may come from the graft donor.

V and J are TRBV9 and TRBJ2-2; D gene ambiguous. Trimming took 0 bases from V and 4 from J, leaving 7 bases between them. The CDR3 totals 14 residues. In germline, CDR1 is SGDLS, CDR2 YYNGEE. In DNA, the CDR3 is TGTGCCAGCAGCGTAGAGTTGGGCACCGGGGAGCTGTTTTTT. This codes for CASSVELGTGELFF.

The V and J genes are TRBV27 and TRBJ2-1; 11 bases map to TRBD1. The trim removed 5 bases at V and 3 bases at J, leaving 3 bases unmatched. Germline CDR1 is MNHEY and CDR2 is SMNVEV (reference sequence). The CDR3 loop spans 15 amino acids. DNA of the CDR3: TGTGCCAGCAGTCCGGGACAGGGGGTCTACAATGAGCAGTTCTTC. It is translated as CASSPGQGVYNEQFF.

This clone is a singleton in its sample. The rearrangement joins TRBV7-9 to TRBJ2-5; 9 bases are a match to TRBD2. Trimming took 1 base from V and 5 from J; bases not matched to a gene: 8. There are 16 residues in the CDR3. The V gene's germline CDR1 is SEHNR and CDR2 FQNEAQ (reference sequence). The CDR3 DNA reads TGTGCCAGCAGCTTAGGCGGGGGGGCGAGGCGCGAGACCCAGTACTTC. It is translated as CASSLGGGARRETQYF.